The entry that follows covers one T cell receptor beta chain sequence. This sample stems from a study of blood T cell repertoires in COVID-19. The wider study: The cDNA or gDNA used as material had been derived from T cells, B-cell-depleted T cells, or PBMCs.

As handled by the study authors: Amplification with reference gene primers provided the estimates of nucleated cell counts. Only in-frame clones appear in the TCRdb table, and some are missing; sequencing was by immunoSEQ multiplex PCR. V, J and clone size are taken as reported in that table, and D and trimming were inferred from the DNA itself. The sample includes 200,000 or so clones, 86% of them seen just once. The V gene end was trimmed by 4 bases and the J gene end by 3 bases; junction bases not matched to a gene: 1. CDR3 size: 14 residues. Germline V CDR1 and CDR2: SGHTA, FQGNSA. The chain recombines TRBV7-2 with TRBJ2-7; 12 bases map to TRBD1. This TCR derives from a woman between 50 and 59 years old with acute or convalescent COVID-19. The source material was peripheral blood. The CDR3 loop is CASSWDRGLYEQYF. The CDR3 nucleotides read TGTGCCAGCAGCTGGGACAGGGGGCTCTACGAGCAGTACTTC.